This T cell receptor (beta chain) was profiled in a study of T-cell reconstitution after alpha-beta-depleted transplantation in children (dated by TCRdb to the mid-2010s). As for the study more broadly: T-cell immune reconstitution after TCRalphabeta/CD19-depleted allogeneic hematopoietic cell transplantation in children was quantitatively tracked in the study by means of TCR repertoire profiling.

Reading the label with the study, this specimen's treatment or condition is: allogeneic hematopoietic cell transplantation with graft depleted of TCRalphabeta T cells and CD19 B cells. TCRalphabeta/CD19-depleted allogeneic hematopoietic cell grafts were given to the transplant recipients, all of whom were children. Library generation was performed with PCR. TCRdb lists the instrument as Illumina HiSeq 2500. To normalize quantification of the TCRbeta repertoire, the TCR libraries were built with molecular barcoding that relied on unique molecular identifiers. TCRdb's own reprocessing of the public reads used fastp at Q25 and MiXCR and kept productive beta chains. Each entry is one CDR3 protein sequence, shown with its most common DNA and genes. In this sample the table shows approximately 200,000 distinct CDR3 sequences, 5.5% to 7% of which occur a single time. The ten largest account for 4.5% to 5.5% of the sample.

This clonotype was observed many times. Its antigen is still unknown. Qualities for individual bases were not recorded, and no much larger clone is one base off. General conclusions and limits of the study: Over the following months the frequencies of hyperexpanded clones went down, and after one year T-cell counts and TCRbeta diversity were mostly credited to newly produced T cells. About two months after transplant, the apparently early recovery of alphabetaT-cell counts reportedly depended on just several hundred clones that had expanded rapidly and came from non-depleted graft cells. The high TCRbeta diversity at day 60 in some patients was ascribed to recipient T cells and intrathymic progenitors that had survived conditioning.

From its cysteine to its phenylalanine, the CDR3 spans 16 amino acids. This entry keeps only the CDR3 DNA: 48 bases, framed from base 1. The germline V gene yields SGHRS for CDR1 and YFSETQ for CDR2. V is pruned by 4 bases and J by 5 bases, leaving 12 bases of the junction without a gene match. The origin of this receptor is a girl under three years old with combined immunodeficiency, due to receive a stem cell transplant. This sample comprised PBMCs, obtained before TCRalphabeta/CD19-depleted stem cell transplant. The rearrangement joined TRBV5-1 to TRBJ2-5; 9 bases in the junction line up with TRBD2. The CDR3 protein is CASSLGWASGVETQYF. The nucleotide sequence reads TGCGCCAGCAGCCTAGGATGGGCTAGCGGGGTTGAGACCCAGTACTTC.